These T cell receptor beta chains were read from a single sample in a study of Tregs in tolerant kidney transplant recipients. TCRdb's table, derived via immunoSEQ multiplex PCR, lists solely in-frame clones and lacks some. Seen here are hundreds of thousands of clones, around 81% observed once, and the top ten hold about 0.68%. Sequencing used CD4+ T cells from blood. Source of these receptors: a human donor in good health. Both conserved end residues are part of each CDR3. A D gene is named only where the DNA matches it firmly. Only part of the rows carry a size: once, few, many, or a class if the clone is expanded.

D	size	V	length	J	CDR3	DNA
-	-	TRBV5-1	14	TRBJ2-7	CASSPQGRAYEQYF	TGCGCCAGCAGCCCCCAGGGGAGGGCCTACGAGCAGTACTTC
TRBD1	-	TRBV29-1	12	TRBJ1-1	CSVRQGNTEAFF	TGCAGCGTTCGACAGGGGAACACTGAAGCTTTCTTT
-	-	TRBV5-4	14	TRBJ2-1	CASSQSRGGDEQFF	TGTGCCAGCAGCCAGTCTCGAGGCGGGGATGAGCAGTTCTTC
-	once	TRBV11-3	14	TRBJ1-1	CASSLTGTNTEAFF	TGTGCCAGCAGCTTAACGGGGACCAACACTGAAGCTTTCTTT
TRBD2	-	TRBV7-7	15	TRBJ2-5	CASSFSGRAGETQYF	TGTGCCAGCAGCTTTAGCGGGAGGGCCGGGGAGACCCAGTACTTC
-	few	TRBV27	15	TRBJ1-5	CASSLRWAPVQPQHF	TGTGCCAGCAGTTTACGATGGGCCCCCGTTCAGCCCCAGCATTTT
-	-	TRBV7-9	15	TRBJ2-3	CASSSKGGGNGTQYF	TGTGCCAGCAGCTCCAAGGGGGGGGGAAATGGTACGCAGTATTTT
-	once	TRBV7-8	13	TRBJ1-1	CASSLGMNTEAFF	TGTGCCAGCAGCCTTGGGATGAACACTGAAGCTTTCTTT
TRBD1	-	TRBV7-2	15	TRBJ1-1	CASSIRTGDNTEAFF	TGTGCCAGCAGCATACGGACAGGGGATAACACTGAAGCTTTCTTT
-	-	TRBV6-5	14	TRBJ1-5	CASSYSSGNQPQHF	TGTGCCAGCAGTTACTCGAGTGGCAATCAGCCCCAGCATTTT
TRBD2	-	TRBV5-4	15	TRBJ2-1	CASSYGLATYNEQFF	TGTGCCAGCAGCTATGGACTAGCCACCTACAATGAGCAGTTCTTC
-	once	TRBV19	16	TRBJ1-2	CASSTKDAGAHYGYTF	TGTGCCAGTAGTACAAAGGACGCGGGGGCGCACTATGGCTACACCTTC
-	-	TRBV4-2	15	TRBJ1-1	CASSPANGGLPEAFF	TGTGCCAGCAGCCCTGCCAACGGGGGTCTGCCTGAAGCTTTCTTT
-	-	TRBV5-1	16	TRBJ2-3	CASSLTSSLGTDTQYF	TGCGCCAGCAGCCTAACTAGTTCTTTGGGGACAGATACGCAGTATTTT
-	-	TRBV5-1	13	TRBJ1-2	CASSLGWEHGYTF	TGCGCCAGCAGCTTAGGCTGGGAACATGGCTACACCTTC
TRBD1	-	TRBV29-1	13	TRBJ1-1	CSVEVDRATEAFF	TGCAGCGTTGAAGTCGACAGGGCGACTGAAGCTTTCTTT
-	-	TRBV18	13	TRBJ1-1	CASSPPMDTEAFF	TGTGCCAGCTCACCACCGATGGACACTGAAGCTTTCTTT
-	few	TRBV6-1	14	TRBJ2-7	CASRGTRVSYEQYF	TGTGCCAGCAGGGGGACTCGAGTATCCTACGAGCAGTACTTC
-	-	TRBV7-8	11	TRBJ2-7	CASSLRGSLYF	TGTGCCAGCAGCTTAAGGGGCTCACTATACTTC
TRBD1	few	TRBV5-1	16	TRBJ2-3	CASSAGTVTSTDTQYF	TGCGCCAGCAGCGCCGGGACAGTCACTAGCACAGATACGCAGTATTTT
TRBD1	-	TRBV27	15	TRBJ1-2	CASSSTGAGGYGYTF	TGTGCCAGCAGTTCGACAGGGGCGGGGGGCTATGGCTACACCTTC
TRBD1	-	TRBV30	17	TRBJ1-1	CAWSVRWTGFRNTEAFF	TGTGCCTGGAGTGTAAGGTGGACAGGGTTTCGGAACACTGAAGCTTTCTTT
TRBD1	once	TRBV9	14	TRBJ2-5	CASSADRVGETQYF	TGTGCCAGCAGCGCGGACAGGGTTGGAGAGACCCAGTACTTC
-	-	TRBV19	11	TRBJ2-3	CASSSLATQYF	TGTGCCAGTAGTTCCCTAGCTACGCAGTATTTT
-	-	TRBV11-2	14	TRBJ2-1	CASSARGVWVGQFF	TGTGCCAGCAGCGCGAGAGGTGTCTGGGTAGGGCAGTTCTTC
TRBD2	-	TRBV30	15	TRBJ2-7	CAWSVLAGGTYEQYF	TGTGCCTGGAGTGTGTTAGCGGGGGGAACCTACGAGCAGTACTTC